Below, 21 T cell receptor beta chains from the same sample are listed, as sequenced in a study of T cell responses to AZD1222 COVID-19 vaccine. Using immunoSEQ multiplex PCR, the repertoire was profiled, and TCRdb retains in-frame clones only, with some absent. Of more than 95,000 clones listed, roughly 86% were seen once; the top ten hold approximately 3%. Source: peripheral blood, taken 28 days after the second dose of the MenACWY control vaccine. All receptors come from an adult who received the MenACWY meningococcal vaccine as a control.

This clone has a handful of counts. The chain links TRBV20-1 to TRBJ1-2; D unresolved. The CDR3 has 11 amino acids. Germline V gene data show CDR1 as DFQATT and CDR2 as SNEGSKA (reference sequence). V was pared by 5 bases and J by 8 bases, with 12 bases between. CDR3 in DNA: TGCAGTGCTCGACGAGATGCGGGCTACACCTTC. Its translation is CSARRDAGYTF.

This chain's CDR3 is CASSQDYRTQYF. The CDR3 DNA reads as TGTGCCAGCAGCCAAGATTACAGAACGCAGTATTTT. The genes are TRBV3-1 (or the pseudogene TRBV3-2) and TRBJ2-3; D not certain. This CDR3 region has 12 residues. CDR1 is LGHDT and CDR2 is YNNKEL in the germline V gene (reference sequence). The ends were cut back, 0 bases at V and 9 bases at J, with 7 bases in the middle.

The chain employs TRBV27 and TRBJ1-4; weak D call: TRBD1 (6 bases). Germline V gives CDR1 MNHEY, CDR2 SMNVEV (reference sequence). V was pared by 0 bases and J by 8 bases, with 10 bases between. The CDR3 length is 14 residues. CDR3 loop: CASSLSRGPEKLFF. CDR3 coding DNA: TGTGCCAGCAGTTTATCCAGGGGACCCGAAAAACTGTTTTTT.

The table lists this clone with a count of one. The CDR3 region has the DNA TGTGCCAGCAGGAGGGACAGAGCCTATAATTCACCCCTCCACTTT. Translating it yields CASRRDRAYNSPLHF. The chain uses TRBV6-5 and TRBJ1-6, with 7 positions matching TRBD1. Germline V gene sequence: CDR1 MNHEY, CDR2 SVGAGI. V gave up 6 bases and J gave up 2 bases; unmatched junction bases: 4. The CDR3 runs to 15 residues.

The V and J genes are TRBV28 and TRBJ1-2; D perhaps matches TRBD1 (5 bases). Germline V lookup: CDR1 MDHEN, CDR2 SYDVKM. The germline V and J ends were trimmed by 8 bases and 1 base, with 5 bases remaining between them. There are 11 residues in the CDR3. This chain's CDR3 is CASQGNYGYTF. The DNA for the CDR3 is TGTGCCAGCCAGGGTAACTATGGCTACACCTTC.

J is TRBJ2-7 and V is TRBV6-5, with 9 bases aligning to TRBD1. The CDR3 covers 14 residues. The germline V gene has CDR1 MNHEY and CDR2 SVGAGI. The V segment lost 6 bases and the J segment 5 bases; nucleotides outside the gene matches: 8. CDR3 in DNA: TGTGCCAGCAGGGACAGGGGACAGGGTCACGAGCAGTACTTC. This codes for CASRDRGQGHEQYF.

The CDR3 is CASSPQPGLRTYEQYF. CDR3 DNA: TGTGCCAGCAGCCCCCAACCGGGACTGAGAACCTACGAGCAGTACTTC. The V gene is TRBV11-2, the J gene TRBJ2-7, with D possibly matching TRBD2 (6 bases). Per germline, CDR1 SGHAT and CDR2 FQNNGV. The length of the CDR3 is 16 residues. V dropped 5 bases and J dropped 2 bases, with 19 bases sitting between them.

The chain combines TRBV28 with TRBJ2-5; perhaps TRBD1 as D (6 bases). Germline V lookup: CDR1 MDHEN, CDR2 SYDVKM. V lost 5 bases to trimming and J lost 5 bases, with 21 bases between them. The CDR3 spans 16 residues. CDR3 nucleotide sequence: TGTGCCAGCAGTCAGCCGCCGACAGGAGGTAGGGAGACCCAGTACTTC. Translation: CASSQPPTGGRETQYF.

This chain joins TRBV6-5 and TRBJ2-7; either TRBD1 or TRBD2 may fit D (5 bases each). Germline V gene data show CDR1 as MNHEY and CDR2 as SVGAGI. Trimming stripped 5 bases from V and 3 bases from J, with 8 bases between. CDR3 size: 12 residues. CDR3 residues: CASSRGGYEQYF. The DNA for the CDR3 is TGTGCCAGCAGTCGGGGCGGCTACGAGCAGTACTTC.

The chain is built from TRBV7-2 and TRBJ2-1; D not resolved. The CDR3 sequence is 13 residues long. Germline lookup yields CDR1 SGHTA and CDR2 FQGNSA. V was pared by 1 base and J by 6 bases, with 7 bases between. The chain's CDR3 is CASSLDGFNEQFF. The CDR3 DNA follows: TGTGCCAGCAGCTTAGACGGGTTCAATGAGCAGTTCTTC.

The chain employs TRBV2 and TRBJ2-3; possibly TRBD2 for D (7 bases). In germline, CDR1 is SNHLY, CDR2 FYNNEI. The CDR3 is 16 amino acids. Trimming took off 7 bases at V and 2 bases at J, with 19 bases between the two ends. This chain's CDR3 is CASNPRGPKDTDTQYF. The CDR3 coding sequence is TGTGCCAGCAATCCGCGGGGGCCCAAGGACACAGATACGCAGTATTTT.

The chain carries TRBV2 and TRBJ1-5; possible D gene TRBD1, 5 bases. The CDR3 has 15 amino acids. Deletions cut 3 bases from V and 4 bases from J, with 13 bases between. Germline assignment: CDR1 SNHLY and CDR2 FYNNEI. The DNA for the CDR3 is TGTGCCAGCAGTGATCGTACAGGCCAGAATCAGCCCCAGCATTTT. It codes for CASSDRTGQNQPQHF. The full variable domain, its missing parts supplied by reference TRBV2 and TRBJ1-5, is EPEVTQTPSHQVTQMGQEVILRCVPISNHLYFYWYRQILGQKVEFLVSFYNNEISEKSEIFDDQFSVERPDGSNFTLKIRSTKLEDSAMYFCASSDRTGQNQPQHFGDGTRLSIL.

The rearrangement links TRBV5-6 to TRBJ1-2, with D perhaps matching TRBD1 (5 bases). Germline V gives CDR1 SGHDT, CDR2 YYEEEE. Between the trimmed V and J ends, which lost 7 bases and 5 bases, there was a span of 18 bases. CDR3 length: 14 residues. CDR3 sequence (DNA): TGTGCCAGCCGCCTTAGGGCAGGGAGTTATGGCTACACCTTC. Its protein product is CASRLRAGSYGYTF.

The chain links TRBV4-3 to TRBJ2-5; a weak D match, TRBD2 (5 bases). Germline CDR1 and CDR2: LGHNA and YSLEER. The CDR3 extends over 15 amino acids. Trimming took 0 bases from V and 9 from J, leaving 17 bases between them. CDR3 DNA: TGCGCCAGCAGCCAAGATTCGGGAACATCCGTGTCCCAGTACTTC. Its translation: CASSQDSGTSVSQYF.

The V and J genes are TRBV7-2 and TRBJ2-3; D not certain. The CDR3 is made up of 13 amino acids. CDR1 and CDR2 from the germline V gene are SGHTA and FQGNSA. Trimming cost V 5 bases and J 4 bases, with 10 bases left between them. This CDR3 is CASSPLPPDTQYF. The CDR3 DNA is TGTGCCAGCAGCCCCCTACCCCCAGATACGCAGTATTTT.

V usage is TRBV5-1 and J usage is TRBJ2-7, with no clear D. The CDR3 is 14 amino acids. Germline V lookup: CDR1 SGHRS, CDR2 YFSETQ. The V end was cut by 7 bases, the J end by 3 bases, with 17 bases between. The DNA for the CDR3 is TGCGCCAGCCAGACCAGGTTAGGAAGCTACGAGCAGTACTTC. Protein product: CASQTRLGSYEQYF.

The rearrangement links TRBV6-6 to TRBJ1-2; the D gene is possibly TRBD1 (5 bases). With 10 bases removed from V and 7 bases from J, the gap between germline ends came to 16 bases. Germline lookup yields CDR1 MNHNY and CDR2 SVGAGI (reference sequence). This CDR3 has 12 residues. CDR3 nucleotides: TGTGCCACCGCCCCAGGGATTGCTGGCTACACCTTC. It yields the protein CATAPGIAGYTF.

V and J are TRBV6-1 and TRBJ1-3; D is ambiguous. The CDR3 runs to 15 residues. The germline gives CDR1 MNHNS, CDR2 SASEGT. Trimming cost V 3 bases and J 0 bases, with 9 bases left between them. The CDR3 reads CASSEGGDSGNTIYF. CDR3 bases: TGTGCCAGCAGTGAGGGAGGTGACTCTGGAAACACCATATATTTT.

The chain couples TRBV4-1 to TRBJ1-1, with D possibly being TRBD1 (6 bases). Germline V gene sequence: CDR1 MGHRA, CDR2 YSYEKL. The CDR3 is made up of 15 amino acids. The V end lost 3 bases, the J end lost 5 bases, and 16 bases lay between the germline ends. The CDR3 DNA follows: TGCGCCAGCAGCCATTTGACAGGCCAGGGGACTGAAGCTTTCTTT. Encoded protein: CASSHLTGQGTEAFF.

The chain employs TRBV28 and TRBJ2-7; 8 nucleotides agree with TRBD2. CDR3 length: 16 amino acids. Germline values: CDR1 MDHEN, CDR2 SYDVKM. Trimming at V came to 4 bases and at J to 2 bases, leaving 10 bases not matched to a gene. CDR3 coding DNA: TGTGCCAGCAGTTCAGACATCGGGGGGGGCCCCTACGAGCAGTACTTC. It is translated as CASSSDIGGGPYEQYF.

The rearrangement links TRBV4-2 to TRBJ2-3, with 12 bases fitting TRBD2. CDR3 length: 17 amino acids. The V gene end was trimmed by 1 base and the J gene end by 4 bases; junction bases not matched to a gene: 6. Germline V gene sequence: CDR1 LGHNA, CDR2 YNFKEQ. CDR3 amino acids: CASSQALLAGGPDTQYF. The CDR3 region has the DNA TGTGCCAGCAGCCAAGCCCTTCTAGCGGGGGGGCCAGATACGCAGTATTTT.